Listed here is a single T cell receptor beta chain. The antigen is unknown. Trimming pared 4 bases from V and 4 bases from J, leaving 14 bases between. The CDR3 covers 15 residues. The V gene's germline CDR1 is SNHLY and CDR2 FYNNEI. This specimen comes from a study of CD8+CD57+ T cells in acquired aplastic anemia. Overall study results and limits: Researchers report that fewer than 30 CD8+ CDR3 sequences appeared in both patients and controls.

Genomic DNA served as template for TCR beta VDJ and CDR3 profiling. From the reads, TCRdb called clonotypes with MiXCR, one entry per CDR3 protein. The repertoire holds 250,000 to 350,000 distinct CDR3 sequences, roughly half seen once, with 7% to 9% in the top ten. This TCR derives from a human donor with severe aplastic anemia or a healthy control (not recorded which). The source material was sorted CD4+, CD8+, or CD8+CD57+ T cells (not recorded which) from PBMCs. This sequence joins TRBV2 and TRBJ1-3; a weak D match, TRBD1 (5 bases). CDR3 sequence: CASSVRQGGGNTIYF. The CDR3 nucleotides read TGTGCCAGCAGTGTGAGGCAGGGCGGAGGAAACACCATATATTTT.